Below are 12 T cell receptor beta chains sequenced from a single sample in a study of blood T cell repertoires in COVID-19. Some clones are missing from TCRdb's copy, which holds only in-frame ones; the method was immunoSEQ multiplex PCR. Among 250,000 to 350,000 clones listed, roughly 90% were seen once. The source material was peripheral blood. All receptors derive from a woman aged 25 to 39 with COVID-19, enrolled during active disease.

The genes are TRBV30 and TRBJ1-2; maybe TRBD1 (5 bases). Germline V CDR1 and CDR2: GTSNPN, SVGIG (reference sequence). The germline V and J ends were trimmed by 4 bases and 2 bases, with 14 bases remaining between them. This CDR3 has 14 amino acids. This CDR3 reads CAWTPEGVNYGYTF. The CDR3 bases are TGTGCCTGGACCCCGGAAGGGGTAAACTATGGCTACACCTTC.

The chain couples TRBV9 to TRBJ2-1, with 9 bases lining up with TRBD2. With 3 bases clipped from V and 4 bases from J, the junction kept 8 bases outside the gene matches. CDR3 length: 16 residues. Germline CDR1 and CDR2: SGDLS and YYNGEE. In DNA, the CDR3 is TGTGCCAGCAGCGCCCCCGGGACTAGCCGTTACAATGAGCAGTTCTTC. Protein: CASSAPGTSRYNEQFF.

The chain carries TRBV2 and TRBJ1-2; no firm D call. Trimming left V 8 bases short and J 10 bases short, with 17 bases between. This CDR3 has 12 residues. CDR1 and CDR2 from the germline V gene are SNHLY and FYNNEI. The CDR3 region is CASFDGQGLYTF. The CDR3 DNA is TGTGCCAGCTTTGATGGCCAAGGACTCTACACCTTC.

J is TRBJ2-3 and V is TRBV9; 11 bases agree with TRBD2. V gave up 2 bases and J gave up 2 bases; unmatched junction bases: 7. This CDR3 spans 17 amino acids. Per the germline V gene, CDR1 is SGDLS and CDR2 is YYNGEE. This CDR3 is CASSVGLAGGLTDTQYF. The CDR3 bases are TGTGCCAGCAGCGTCGGTCTAGCGGGAGGCCTCACAGATACGCAGTATTTT.

The chain is built from TRBV7-9 and TRBJ1-4; D is ambiguous. The germline V and J ends were trimmed by 4 bases and 0 bases, with 9 bases remaining between them. Germline assignment: CDR1 SEHNR and CDR2 FQNEAQ (reference sequence). The CDR3 totals 15 residues. The CDR3 region is CASSSTTTTNEKLFF. CDR3 bases: TGTGCCAGCAGCTCGACGACTACAACTAATGAAAAACTGTTTTTT.

J is TRBJ2-5 and V is TRBV9, with 7 positions matching TRBD1. Germline-derived CDR1 and CDR2 are SGDLS and YYNGEE. Trimming removed 2 bases from V and 4 bases from J; junction bases left unmatched: 5. This CDR3 spans 14 amino acids. In DNA form, the CDR3 reads TGTGCCAGCAGCGTTACAGGGGTGGGAGAGACCCAGTACTTC. It encodes CASSVTGVGETQYF.

The chain is built from TRBV15 and TRBJ1-5, with 7 bases lining up with TRBD1. V was clipped by 5 bases and J by 4 bases; unmatched bases: 2. Germline loops: CDR1 LNHNV, CDR2 YYDKDF (reference sequence). This CDR3 is 13 amino acids long. CDR3 sequence: CATSQGGNQPQHF. The CDR3 coding sequence is TGTGCCACCAGCCAGGGGGGAAATCAGCCCCAGCATTTT.

CDR3 region: CASTTTGGNPRDEKLFF. The CDR3 region has the DNA TGTGCCAGCACCACGACAGGGGGCAATCCAAGGGATGAAAAACTGTTTTTT. V and J are TRBV11-2 and TRBJ1-4; 10 bases agree with TRBD1. This CDR3 comprises 17 residues. The germline gives CDR1 SGHAT, CDR2 FQNNGV. J gave up 6 bases and V 7 bases, and 14 bases lay outside the gene matches.

The chain recombines TRBV2 with TRBJ2-3, with 7 bases matching TRBD1. J gave up 8 bases and V 8 bases, and 10 bases lay outside the gene matches. CDR1 and CDR2 (germline): SNHLY, FYNNEI. The CDR3 sequence is 13 residues long. For the CDR3, the DNA is TGTGCCAGCGGGACAGTGAAACTAAGTACGCAGTATTTT. It is translated as CASGTVKLSTQYF.

The chain employs TRBV29-1 and TRBJ1-1, with TRBD1 as a possible D gene (5 bases). Trimming shortened V by 2 bases and J by 4 bases, and 8 bases separated the two germline ends. The CDR3 totals 12 residues. Germline CDR1 is SQVTM and CDR2 is ANQGSEA. The CDR3 reads CSVETGATEAFF. The CDR3 DNA reads as TGCAGCGTTGAAACTGGGGCCACTGAAGCTTTCTTT.

This clone was observed once. This chain uses TRBV11-2 with TRBJ2-5; D ambiguous. The CDR3 spans 15 residues. Germline CDR1 reads SGHAT; CDR2 reads FQNNGV. V lost 1 base, J lost 8 bases, and 17 bases lay in between. The CDR3 sequence is CASSLASAPSVTQYF. CDR3 nucleotide sequence: TGTGCCAGCAGCTTAGCTTCAGCCCCGAGCGTAACCCAGTACTTC.

This clone was counted once. DNA of the CDR3: TGTGCCAGCAGCAACCAGGGGGCTGAAGCTTTCTTT. Translated, it gives CASSNQGAEAFF. This chain connects TRBV11-2 to TRBJ1-1; TRBD1 agrees at 7 bases. V lost 5 bases, J lost 6 bases, and 3 bases stayed unmatched. The CDR3 has 12 amino acids. Germline CDR1 is SGHAT and CDR2 is FQNNGV.